This T cell receptor beta chain was recorded in a study of cytomegalovirus exposure and HLA in healthy donors. The PCR contained 60 Vbeta and 13 Jbeta primers. The data were produced by immunoSEQ multiplex PCR, yet TCRdb's version contains in-frame clones alone and is incomplete. The sample contains about 98,000 clones, around 81% of which appear only once. Concerning this clone itself: Its antigen is not identified.

The study sampled nominally healthy donors, though unrecorded immune exposures were likely. Study-level points and caveats: Later analysis suggested most CMV-associated TCR beta chains were HLA-restricted. Researchers reported in a later analysis that common viral pathogens appeared linked to several top clusters.

The CDR3 is 14 residues long. The V end was cut by 4 bases, the J end by 8 bases, with 18 bases between. Germline CDR1 is SGHRS and CDR2 is YFSETQ. The sequenced sample was PBMCs. The chain links TRBV5-1 to TRBJ1-1; tentative D call: TRBD1 (5 bases). The TCR comes from a female donor in good health and CMV-seropositive. The CDR3 sequence: CASSPGLGGPEAFF. For the CDR3, the DNA is TGCGCCAGCAGCCCGGGGCTTGGAGGGCCGGAAGCTTTCTTT.